This is a list of T cell receptor beta chains from one sample in a study of T-cell memory formation after mild COVID-19. TCRdb recomputed calls from the 5' RACE reads with MiXCR, one row per CDR3 protein. This table has thousands of distinct CDR3 sequences, roughly 20% appearing once. The sequencing input was PBMCs or a T cell subset sorted from them (not recorded which). These receptor sequences come from an adult woman who had mild COVID-19 (a few samples of this study predate the infection). Cell type and time point are not known. Each CDR3 is given with its conserved first and last residue. The D gene is left open where the match is weak. Only part of the rows carry a size: once, few, many, or a class if the clone is expanded.

cdr3_length,d_call,v_call,clone_size,j_call,cdr3_nt,cdr3_aa
13,.,TRBV30,many,TRBJ1-1,TGTGCCTGGAGTGTTCAGGGGCGCACTGAAGCTTTCTTT,CAWSVQGRTEAFF
15,.,TRBV3-1,many,TRBJ1-6,TGTGCCAGCAGCCAAACGACGGGAATTAATTCACCCCTCCACTTT,CASSQTTGINSPLHF
14,TRBD1,TRBV7-9,.,TRBJ2-1,TGTGCCAGCACCCTCGTGACAGGGATCGATGAGCAGTTCTTC,CASTLVTGIDEQFF
13,TRBD1,TRBV6-5,many,TRBJ1-1,TGTGCCAGCAGAACAGGGGCAGAGTCCCAAGCTTTCTTT,CASRTGAESQAFF
15,.,TRBV7-2,.,TRBJ2-1,TGTGCCAGCAGAATAGGGGCGGCCTCCTACAATGAGCAGTTCTTC,CASRIGAASYNEQFF
12,.,TRBV20-1,many,TRBJ2-7,TGCAGTGCTAGAGATCCTGACTACGAGCAGTACTTC,CSARDPDYEQYF
12,.,TRBV4-2,.,TRBJ1-4,TGTGCCAGCAGCCAAAACACGGAAAAACTGTTTTTT,CASSQNTEKLFF
18,TRBD2,TRBV3-1,many,TRBJ2-3,TGTGCCAGCAGCCAAGGGGTAGCGGGTCCACATATCCCGGATACGCAGTATTTT,CASSQGVAGPHIPDTQYF
15,TRBD1,TRBV12-3/TRBV12-4,many,TRBJ2-7,TGTGCCAGCAGTTTAGTGAGGGACAGGGGTTACGAGCAGTACTTC,CASSLVRDRGYEQYF
16,.,TRBV3-1,many,TRBJ2-3,TGTGCCAGCAGCCCGGGGCCGCAGCCTAGCACAGATACGCAGTATTTT,CASSPGPQPSTDTQYF
13,.,TRBV2,.,TRBJ1-1,TGTGCCAGCAGTGTTGGACAGAACACTGAAGCTTTCTTT,CASSVGQNTEAFF
11,.,TRBV29-1,.,TRBJ2-5,TGCAGCGGGGGCTTTGAAGAGACCCAGTACTTC,CSGGFEETQYF
13,.,TRBV25-1,many,TRBJ1-1,TGTGCCAGCATTGGTATAATGAACACTGAAGCTTTCTTT,CASIGIMNTEAFF
14,TRBD2,TRBV24-1,medium-sized,TRBJ2-1,TGTGCCACCAGTAGGGAAGCGGGAGGGCCGGTTCGGTTCTTC,CATSREAGGPVRFF
17,.,TRBV7-9,many,TRBJ1-1,TGTGCCAGCAGCCCCCGGGGTCCAACGGCCTTGAACACTGAAGCTTTCTTT,CASSPRGPTALNTEAFF
13,TRBD1,TRBV7-6,.,TRBJ2-5,TGTGCCAGCACCCGACAGGGAAAAGAGACCCAGTACTTC,CASTRQGKETQYF
15,TRBD2,TRBV7-2,.,TRBJ2-3,TGTGCCAGCAGCGTTGGACTAGCCCGCACAGATACGCAGTATTTT,CASSVGLARTDTQYF
13,.,TRBV10-3,many,TRBJ2-3,TGTGCCATCAGGCAGAAGGGAACAGATACGCAGTATTTT,CAIRQKGTDTQYF
13,TRBD2,TRBV9,many,TRBJ2-1,TGTGCCAGCAGTGATCTAGCGGACAATGAGCAGTTCTTC,CASSDLADNEQFF
17,.,TRBV15,many,TRBJ2-1,TGTGCCACCAGCAGAGATTTGGAGGGGGCGGTTTACAATGAGCAGTTCTTC,CATSRDLEGAVYNEQFF
13,TRBD1,TRBV29-1,.,TRBJ1-1,TGCAGCGGGGCAGACAGGGATGACACTGAAGCTTTCTTT,CSGADRDDTEAFF
11,.,TRBV5-6,many,TRBJ2-3,TGTGCCAGTGGGTTTGTGGATACGCAGTATTTT,CASGFVDTQYF
14,.,TRBV5-6,many,TRBJ2-2,TGTGCCAGCAGCTTGGGTCGGCGGACCGGGGAGCTGTTTTTT,CASSLGRRTGELFF
15,.,TRBV5-4,.,TRBJ1-2,TGTGCCAGCAGCTCTGCGACAGTTCCTAACTATGGCTACACCTTC,CASSSATVPNYGYTF
12,.,TRBV24-1,many,TRBJ1-2,TGTGCCACCAGTGCGACAGACTATGGCTACACCTTC,CATSATDYGYTF
11,.,TRBV5-4,many,TRBJ1-1,TGTGCCAGCAGCTTGGCCCATGAAGCTTTCTTT,CASSLAHEAFF
13,.,TRBV29-1,many,TRBJ1-1,TGCAGCGTTGAAGACAACCTGAACCCTGAAGCTTTCTTT,CSVEDNLNPEAFF
15,.,TRBV7-2,.,TRBJ1-5,TGTGCCAGCAGCTTATTTCTGGACCTCAATCAGCCCCAGCATTTT,CASSLFLDLNQPQHF
14,.,TRBV12-3/TRBV12-4,medium-sized,TRBJ2-7,TGTGCCAGCAGCTCCCCCGAAGGCTCCTACGAGCAGTACTTC,CASSSPEGSYEQYF
13,TRBD1,TRBV6-5,many,TRBJ2-7,TGTGCCAGCAGTCGGGACAGGTATTACGAGCAGTACTTC,CASSRDRYYEQYF
13,.,TRBV7-9,many,TRBJ1-1,TGTGCCAGCAGCTGGGCGGACAGACCAAAAGCTTTCTTT,CASSWADRPKAFF
12,.,TRBV19,many,TRBJ2-3,TGTGCCAGTAGTATTGTCGCAGATACGCAGTATTTT,CASSIVADTQYF
13,.,TRBV6-5,many,TRBJ1-2,TGTGCCAGCAGCCCACAGGGCCTATATGGCTACACCTTC,CASSPQGLYGYTF
17,TRBD1,TRBV5-1,once,TRBJ2-7,TGCGCCAGCAGGACCTCCGGGACAGGGGATCTTCTCCACGAGCAGTACTTC,CASRTSGTGDLLHEQYF
14,.,TRBV18,many,TRBJ2-7,TGTGCCAGCTCACGGACCGGGACAATTTACGAGCAGTACTTC,CASSRTGTIYEQYF
15,TRBD1,TRBV5-1,.,TRBJ1-5,TGCGCCAGCAGCTTGGATGGGACAGGGAATCAGCCCCAGCATTTT,CASSLDGTGNQPQHF
13,.,TRBV28,many,TRBJ2-5,TGTGCCAGCAGTTGGGAGTACCAAGAGACCCAGTACTTC,CASSWEYQETQYF
16,TRBD2,TRBV25-1,medium-sized,TRBJ2-1,TGTGCCAGCACCCATTGGACTAGCGAGGTCTACAATGAGCAGTTCTTC,CASTHWTSEVYNEQFF
13,.,TRBV5-1,.,TRBJ2-1,TGCGCCAGCAGCTTGGTTTGGGACAATGAGCAGTTCTTC,CASSLVWDNEQFF
13,.,TRBV20-1,many,TRBJ2-7,TGCAGTGCTGGGATATTCGCCGCCTACGAGCAGTACTTC,CSAGIFAAYEQYF
15,.,TRBV20-1,.,TRBJ2-7,TGCAGTGCTACCCCCGGGGCCCTTCAGGGGTACGAGCAGTACTTC,CSATPGALQGYEQYF
16,.,TRBV4-3,many,TRBJ2-7,TGCGCCAGCAGCCAAGATCCTGGGGGGAGCTCCTACGAGCAGTACTTC,CASSQDPGGSSYEQYF
17,.,TRBV15,.,TRBJ2-7,TGTGCCACCAGCAGAGATGTGGCCGAGTCAGGCTCCTACGAGCAGTACTTC,CATSRDVAESGSYEQYF
17,TRBD2,TRBV4-3,medium-sized,TRBJ2-1,TGCGCCAGCAGCCAAGGTGATAGCGGGAGGGCGGTTCATGAGCAGTTCTTC,CASSQGDSGRAVHEQFF
14,.,TRBV12-3/TRBV12-4,medium-sized,TRBJ2-2,TGTGCCAGCAGTTTCACCGGGAACACCGGGGAGCTGTTTTTT,CASSFTGNTGELFF
11,.,TRBV7-3,.,TRBJ2-1,TGTGCCAGCAGCTTGGGATCGGAGCAGTTCTTC,CASSLGSEQFF
12,.,TRBV7-9,many,TRBJ1-4,TGTGCCAGCAAAGGGCGGCCAGAAAAACTGTTTTTT,CASKGRPEKLFF
14,.,TRBV30,many,TRBJ2-6,TGTGCCTGGTCCCTGGGGGCTGGGGCCAACGTCCTGACTTTC,CAWSLGAGANVLTF
16,TRBD2,TRBV24-1,.,TRBJ2-3,TGTGCCACCAGTGATGGGCTAGCGGGGAGCACAGATACGCAGTATTTT,CATSDGLAGSTDTQYF